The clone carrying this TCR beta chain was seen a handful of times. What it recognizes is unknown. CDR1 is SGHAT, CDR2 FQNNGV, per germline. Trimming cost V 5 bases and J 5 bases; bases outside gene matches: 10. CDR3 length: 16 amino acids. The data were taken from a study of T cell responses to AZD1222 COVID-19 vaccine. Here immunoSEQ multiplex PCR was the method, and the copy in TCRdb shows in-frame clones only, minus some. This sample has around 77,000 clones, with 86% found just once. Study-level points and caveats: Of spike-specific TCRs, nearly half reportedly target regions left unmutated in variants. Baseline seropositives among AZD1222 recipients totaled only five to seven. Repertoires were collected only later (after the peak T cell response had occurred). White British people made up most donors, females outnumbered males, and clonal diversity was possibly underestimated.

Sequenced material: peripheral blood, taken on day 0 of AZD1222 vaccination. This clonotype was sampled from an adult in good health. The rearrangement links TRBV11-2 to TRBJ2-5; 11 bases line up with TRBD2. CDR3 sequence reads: CASSGGLAGGWETQYF. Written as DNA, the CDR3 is TGTGCCAGCAGCGGGGGTCTAGCGGGAGGATGGGAGACCCAGTACTTC.